The clone carrying this T cell receptor beta chain was counted only a few times. Its antigen is undetermined. It was with a sample-barcoded 5' primer and a J-beta primer mix that a second PCR of roughly 7 to 12 cycles was run. A tag from a template-switch adaptor with 12 random nucleotides marked each cDNA molecule. TCRdb processed the 5' RACE reads anew with MiXCR; each CDR3 protein has one entry. The repertoire holds just under 750,000 distinct CDR3 sequences, with about 20% as singletons. The sample originates from a study of blood T cells in healthy people across ages. Regarding the study as a whole: Measured against age, TCR beta diversity per million T cells decreased in a roughly linear manner. Expanded clonotype shifts may have been confounded, as the donors had an unknown CMV status.

V trimming: 2 bases; J trimming: 6 bases; junction bases outside the gene matches: 7. CDR1 and CDR2 (germline): MNHNY, SVGAGI (reference sequence). CDR3 length: 15 residues. The receptor was derived from a man in his 70s in good health. The rearrangement links TRBV6-6 to TRBJ2-1; 7 bases match TRBD1. The sequenced sample consisted of blood. Written as DNA, the CDR3 is TGTGCCAGCAGTTACACCACAGGGGTTGGCAATGAGCAGTTCTTC. This translates into CASSYTTGVGNEQFF.